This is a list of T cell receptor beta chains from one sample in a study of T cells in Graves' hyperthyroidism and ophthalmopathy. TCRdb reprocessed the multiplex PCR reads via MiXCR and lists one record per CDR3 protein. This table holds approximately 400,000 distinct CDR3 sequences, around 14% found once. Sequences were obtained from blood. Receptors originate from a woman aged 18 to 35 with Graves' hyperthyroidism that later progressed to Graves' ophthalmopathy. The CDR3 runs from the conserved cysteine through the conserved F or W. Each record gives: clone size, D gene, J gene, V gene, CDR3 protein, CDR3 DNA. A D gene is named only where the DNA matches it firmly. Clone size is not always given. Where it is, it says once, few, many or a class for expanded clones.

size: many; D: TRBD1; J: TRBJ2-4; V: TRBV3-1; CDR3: CASSFRQATGAIQYF; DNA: TGTGCCAGCAGCTTTCGGCAGGCCACAGGGGCCATTCAGTACTTC
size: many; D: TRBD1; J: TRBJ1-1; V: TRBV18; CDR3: CASSTGQANTEAFF; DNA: TGTGCCAGCTCAACCGGACAGGCGAACACTGAAGCTTTCTTT
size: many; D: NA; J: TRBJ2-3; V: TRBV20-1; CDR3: CSASRRGSDTQYF; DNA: TGCAGTGCTAGTCGCAGGGGATCAGATACGCAGTATTTT
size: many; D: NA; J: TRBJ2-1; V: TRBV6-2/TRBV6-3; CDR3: CASSKPGPPAGEQFF; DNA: TGTGCCAGCAGTAAGCCCGGGCCACCCGCCGGTGAGCAGTTCTTC
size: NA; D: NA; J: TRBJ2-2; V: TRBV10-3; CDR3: CATLGGGELFF; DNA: TGTGCCACCCTGGGCGGCGGGGAGCTGTTTTTT
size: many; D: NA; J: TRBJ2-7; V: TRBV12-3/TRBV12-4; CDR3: CASSFGGLGAYEQYF; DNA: TGTGCCAGCAGTTTCGGGGGTTTGGGCGCCTACGAGCAGTACTTC
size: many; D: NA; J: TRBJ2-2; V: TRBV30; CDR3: CAWSKGANTGELFF; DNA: TGTGCCTGGAGCAAGGGGGCGAACACCGGGGAGCTGTTTTTT
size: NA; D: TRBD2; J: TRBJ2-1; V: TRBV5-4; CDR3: CASSPKGLAGKEQFF; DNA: TGTGCCAGCAGCCCGAAGGGACTAGCGGGGAAAGAGCAGTTCTTC
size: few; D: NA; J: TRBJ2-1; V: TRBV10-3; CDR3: CAISGGLPGSQFF; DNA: TGTGCCATCAGTGGGGGGCTCCCAGGCTCCCAGTTCTTC
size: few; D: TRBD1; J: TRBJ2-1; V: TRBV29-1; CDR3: CSPGRTGKKYEQFF; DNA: TGCAGCCCTGGACGGACAGGGAAGAAGTATGAGCAGTTCTTC
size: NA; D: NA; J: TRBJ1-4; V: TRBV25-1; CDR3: CASPSPTELFF; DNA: TGTGCCAGCCCCTCCCCCACTGAACTGTTTTTT
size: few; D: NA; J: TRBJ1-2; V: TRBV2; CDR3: CASKITNYGYTF; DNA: TGTGCCAGCAAGATAACTAACTATGGCTACACCTTC
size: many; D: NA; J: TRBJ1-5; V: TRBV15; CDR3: CATSRVLWQPQHF; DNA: TGTGCCACCAGCAGAGTACTTTGGCAGCCCCAGCATTTT
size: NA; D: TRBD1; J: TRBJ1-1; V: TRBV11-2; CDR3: CASSPQGLSNTEAFF; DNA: TGTGCCAGCAGCCCACAGGGGCTATCGAACACTGAAGCTTTCTTT
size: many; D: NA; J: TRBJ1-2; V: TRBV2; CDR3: CASSNENRVRTYGYTF; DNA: TGTGCCAGCAGTAATGAAAACAGGGTCAGGACCTATGGCTACACCTTC
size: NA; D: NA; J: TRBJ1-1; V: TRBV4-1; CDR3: CASSQDGRNTEAFF; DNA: TGCGCCAGCAGCCAAGACGGCCGGAACACTGAAGCTTTCTTT
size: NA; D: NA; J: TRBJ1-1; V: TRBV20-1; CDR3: CSARDRSVGTEAFF; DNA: TGCAGTGCTAGAGATAGGTCAGTGGGCACTGAAGCTTTCTTT
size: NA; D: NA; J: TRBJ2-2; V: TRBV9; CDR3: CASSPRGDANTGELFF; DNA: TGTGCCAGCAGCCCACGAGGGGACGCGAACACCGGGGAGCTGTTTTTT
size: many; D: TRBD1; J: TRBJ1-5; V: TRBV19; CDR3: CASSKQGDNQPQHF; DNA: TGTGCCAGTAGTAAACAGGGGGACAATCAGCCCCAGCATTTT
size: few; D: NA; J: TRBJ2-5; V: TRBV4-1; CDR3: CASSQDTSLIGTQYF; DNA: TGCGCCAGCAGCCAAGATACTAGCTTAATTGGGACCCAGTACTTC
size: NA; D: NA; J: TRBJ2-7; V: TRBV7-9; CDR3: CASSLEGDIINGLYF; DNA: TGTGCCAGCAGCTTAGAAGGGGACATCATCAACGGGCTGTACTTC
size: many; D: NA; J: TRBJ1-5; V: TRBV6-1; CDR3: CASSELSQGRSNQPQHF; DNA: TGTGCCAGCAGTGAATTGTCGCAGGGAAGGAGCAATCAGCCCCAGCATTTT
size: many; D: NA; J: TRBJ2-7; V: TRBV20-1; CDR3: CSAMDGSYEQYF; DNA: TGCAGTGCTATGGACGGATCCTACGAGCAGTACTTC
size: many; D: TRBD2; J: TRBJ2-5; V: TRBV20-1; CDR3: CSAILAGVAGETQYF; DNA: TGCAGTGCGATACTAGCGGGAGTAGCGGGCGAGACCCAGTACTTC
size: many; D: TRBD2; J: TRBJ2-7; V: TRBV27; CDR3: CASSFGTSSFYEQYF; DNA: TGTGCCAGCAGTTTCGGGACTAGCTCCTTTTACGAGCAGTACTTC
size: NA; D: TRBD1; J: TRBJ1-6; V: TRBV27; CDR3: CASSFTGGGIHPLHF; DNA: TGTGCCAGCAGTTTTACAGGGGGAGGGATTCACCCCCTCCACTTT
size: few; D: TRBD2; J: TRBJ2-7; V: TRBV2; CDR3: CASTPRTSHEQYF; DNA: TGTGCCAGCACACCCCGGACTAGCCACGAGCAGTACTTC
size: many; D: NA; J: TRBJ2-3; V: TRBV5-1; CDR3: CASSINSPSTDTQYF; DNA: TGCGCCAGCAGCATAAACAGTCCTAGCACAGATACGCAGTATTTT
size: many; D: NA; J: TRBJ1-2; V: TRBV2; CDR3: CASSEGGEPLGGYTF; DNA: TGTGCCAGCAGCGAAGGGGGGGAGCCCCTAGGAGGCTACACCTTC
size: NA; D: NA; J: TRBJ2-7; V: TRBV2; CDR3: CASSESGRSYEQYF; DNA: TGCGCCAGCAGTGAATCGGGACGCTCCTACGAGCAGTACTTC
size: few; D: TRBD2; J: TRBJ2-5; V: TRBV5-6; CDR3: CASSLGTSGRAGETQYF; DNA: TGTGCCAGCAGCCTCGGGACTAGCGGGAGGGCCGGGGAGACCCAGTACTTC
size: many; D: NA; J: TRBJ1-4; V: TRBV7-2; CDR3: CASSADAVLNEKLFF; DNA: TGTGCCAGCAGCGCGGACGCAGTCCTTAATGAAAAACTGTTTTTT
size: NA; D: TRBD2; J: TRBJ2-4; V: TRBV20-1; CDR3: CNATSPGGVAKNIQYF; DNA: TGCAATGCTACCTCCCCGGGGGGGGTAGCCAAAAACATTCAGTACTTC
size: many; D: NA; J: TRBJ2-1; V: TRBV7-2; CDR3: CASSLNMRDEQFF; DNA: TGTGCCAGCAGCTTAAACATGAGGGATGAGCAGTTCTTC
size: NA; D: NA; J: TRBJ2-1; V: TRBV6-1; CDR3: CASSFIAAYNEQFF; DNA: TGTGCCAGCAGTTTTATAGCGGCCTACAATGAGCAGTTCTTC
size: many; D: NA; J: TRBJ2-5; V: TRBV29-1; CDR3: CSVRHGTQYF; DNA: TGCAGCGTTAGGCATGGGACCCAGTACTTC
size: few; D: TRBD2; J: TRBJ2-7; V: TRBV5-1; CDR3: CASSLGAGAGYEQYF; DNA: TGCGCCAGCAGCTTGGGGGCGGGAGCGGGTTACGAGCAGTACTTC
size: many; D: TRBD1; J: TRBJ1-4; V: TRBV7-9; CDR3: CASSLDEGQNEKLFF; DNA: TGTGCCAGCAGCTTAGACGAGGGACAGAATGAAAAACTGTTTTTT
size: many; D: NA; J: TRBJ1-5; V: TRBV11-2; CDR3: CASSRGFEQPQHF; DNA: TGTGCCAGCAGCCGAGGGTTTGAGCAGCCCCAGCATTTT
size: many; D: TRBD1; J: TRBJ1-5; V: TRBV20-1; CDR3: CSALGQGASQPQHF; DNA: TGCAGTGCTCTGGGACAGGGGGCCTCTCAGCCCCAGCATTTT
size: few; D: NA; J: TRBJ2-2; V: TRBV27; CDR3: CASKRGGELFF; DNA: TGTGCCAGCAAAAGGGGAGGGGAGCTGTTTTTT
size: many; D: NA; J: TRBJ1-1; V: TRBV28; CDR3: CASSGPEVGGDTEAFF; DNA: TGTGCCAGCAGTGGTCCGGAGGTGGGGGGGGACACTGAAGCTTTCTTT
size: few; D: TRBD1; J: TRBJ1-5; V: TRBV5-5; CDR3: CASSPGTGNFDNQPQHF; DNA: TGTGCCAGCAGCCCCGGGACAGGGAATTTCGACAATCAGCCCCAGCATTTT
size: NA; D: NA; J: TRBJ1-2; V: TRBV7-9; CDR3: CASSSSLSLTRGYTF; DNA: TGTGCCAGCAGCTCATCTCTTAGTCTAACAAGAGGCTACACCTTC
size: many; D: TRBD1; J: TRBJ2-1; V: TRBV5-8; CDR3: CASSHGTAYNEQFF; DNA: TGTGCCAGCAGCCATGGGACAGCTTACAATGAGCAGTTCTTC
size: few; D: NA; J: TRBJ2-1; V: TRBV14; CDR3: CASSQVGSPLGNEQFF; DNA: TGTGCCAGCAGCCAAGTGGGGTCTCCCCTAGGCAATGAGCAGTTCTTC
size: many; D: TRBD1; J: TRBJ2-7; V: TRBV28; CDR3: CASNRGTGGFGRLYEQYF; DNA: TGTGCCAGCAACCGGGGGACAGGGGGGTTTGGGCGACTCTACGAGCAGTACTTC
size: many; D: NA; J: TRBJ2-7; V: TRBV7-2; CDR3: CASSLRDRKAYEQYF; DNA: TGTGCCAGCAGCTTACGCGATCGGAAAGCCTACGAGCAGTACTTC
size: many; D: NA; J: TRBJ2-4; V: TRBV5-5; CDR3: CASSLARDGIQYF; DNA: TGTGCCAGCAGCTTGGCCAGGGATGGCATTCAGTACTTC
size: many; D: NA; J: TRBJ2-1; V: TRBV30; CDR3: CAWRGASDSYNEQFF; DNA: TGTGCCTGGAGGGGAGCTAGCGACTCCTACAATGAGCAGTTCTTC
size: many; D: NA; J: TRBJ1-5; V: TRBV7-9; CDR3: CASSLASGANQPQHF; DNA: TGTGCCAGCAGCTTAGCGTCAGGGGCGAATCAGCCCCAGCATTTT
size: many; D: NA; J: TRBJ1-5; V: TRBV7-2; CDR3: CASSLRGVDQPQHF; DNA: TGTGCCAGCAGCTTAAGGGGGGTGGATCAGCCCCAGCATTTT
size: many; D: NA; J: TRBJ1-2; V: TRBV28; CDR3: CASRSSGAGGYTF; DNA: TGTGCCAGCAGGTCGTCGGGGGCAGGTGGCTACACCTTC